This passage covers 12 T cell receptor beta chains from one sample sequenced in a study of cytomegalovirus exposure and HLA in healthy donors. The primer mix had 60 Vbeta and 13 Jbeta primers. Profiled with immunoSEQ multiplex PCR; TCRdb holds only in-frame clones, not every one. The table includes over 100,000 clones, approximately 80% detected once. The sequenced material came from PBMCs. All receptors come from a woman aged 40 to 50 in good health and CMV-seronegative.

This clone was detected only once. V usage is TRBV5-4 and J usage is TRBJ1-2; the D is unclear. This CDR3 is 13 amino acids long. Germline V gene sequence: CDR1 SGHNT, CDR2 YYREEE (reference sequence). The germline V and J ends were trimmed by 6 bases and 3 bases, with 12 bases remaining between them. CDR3 residues: CASIPGGYYGYTF. The DNA for the CDR3 is TGTGCCAGCATCCCTGGTGGCTACTATGGCTACACCTTC.

This chain uses TRBV19 with TRBJ2-7; TRBD2 aligns across 15 bases. The CDR3 length is 15 residues. V shed 9 bases and J 2 bases; nucleotides not matched to a gene: 5. Germline values: CDR1 LNHDA, CDR2 SQIVND (reference sequence). The CDR3 nucleotides read TGTGCCAGCCAGGGGACTAGCGGGGGGACCTACGAGCAGTACTTC. Protein sequence: CASQGTSGGTYEQYF.

This rearrangement joins TRBV9 to TRBJ2-2; 7 bases map to TRBD2. There are 17 residues in the CDR3. V lost 3 bases, J lost 4 bases, and 12 bases stayed unmatched. Germline values: CDR1 SGDLS, CDR2 YYNGEE. The CDR3 reads CASSASPAGSPTGELFF. DNA of the CDR3: TGTGCCAGCAGCGCATCCCCAGCGGGGAGCCCCACCGGGGAGCTGTTTTTT.

The chain couples TRBV19 to TRBJ2-3, with 8 nucleotides matching TRBD1. The germline V gene has CDR1 LNHDA and CDR2 SQIVND (reference sequence). V shed 5 bases and J 2 bases; nucleotides not matched to a gene: 3. The CDR3 covers 14 residues. This chain's CDR3 is CASSSTGDTDTQYF. The CDR3 bases are TGTGCCAGTAGTTCGACAGGGGACACAGATACGCAGTATTTT. Using reference TRBV19 and TRBJ2-3 for the parts outside the CDR3, the full variable domain is DGGITQSPKYLFRKEGQNVTLSCEQNLNHDAMYWYRQDPGQGLRLIYYSQIVNDFQKGDIAEGYSVSREKKESFPLTVTSAQKNPTAFYLCASSSTGDTDTQYFGPGTRLTVL.

V is TRBV28 and J is TRBJ2-1; D may be TRBD1 (5 bases). V was clipped by 3 bases and J by 7 bases, with 16 bases between them. The CDR3 runs 15 residues. In germline, CDR1 is MDHEN, CDR2 SYDVKM. As DNA, the CDR3 is TGTGCCAGCAGTTTGGAGACCACAGGAAGGAATGAGCAGTTCTTC. Protein: CASSLETTGRNEQFF.

The chain is built from TRBV10-3 and TRBJ1-4; 7 bases align to TRBD1. This CDR3 contains 15 residues. Germline V CDR1 and CDR2: ENHRY, SYGVKD. Germline trimming cut 2 bases from V and 2 bases from J; bases unmatched to any gene: 2. DNA of the CDR3: TGTGCCATCAGTGAGCCGACAGGGACTAATGAAAAACTGTTTTTT. Translating gives CAISEPTGTNEKLFF.

The chain combines TRBV7-2 with TRBJ2-5, with D perhaps matching TRBD2 (7 bases). Trimming stripped 3 bases from V and 5 bases from J, with 13 bases between. The germline CDR1 and CDR2 sequences are SGHTA and FQGNSA. CDR3 size: 14 residues. CDR3 nucleotides: TGTGCCAGCAGCTTTTGGAGGGGGGGTGAGACCCAGTACTTC. Protein sequence: CASSFWRGGETQYF.

The genes are TRBV10-2 and TRBJ2-5; 8 positions agree with TRBD2. The CDR3 extends over 17 amino acids. After removal of 0 bases from V and 1 base from J, the junction contained 7 bases not matched to a gene. The germline V gene has CDR1 WSHSY and CDR2 SAAADI. CDR3 residues: CASSESNPGGGQETQYF. The CDR3 bases are TGCGCCAGCAGTGAGTCGAATCCGGGGGGGGGCCAAGAGACCCAGTACTTC.

The chain employs TRBV28 and TRBJ2-7; D is possibly TRBD1 (5 bases). CDR3 size: 11 residues. Trimming took off 6 bases at V and 2 bases at J, with 5 bases between the two ends. Germline V gives CDR1 MDHEN, CDR2 SYDVKM. The CDR3 sequence: CASSRAYEQYF. CDR3 nucleotide sequence: TGTGCCAGCAGCAGGGCCTACGAGCAGTACTTC.

V usage is TRBV7-2 and J usage is TRBJ2-7; 15 nucleotides agree with TRBD2. CDR1 and CDR2 (germline): SGHTA, FQGNSA. Germline trimming cut 5 bases from V and 4 bases from J; bases unmatched to any gene: 15. The CDR3 spans 19 residues. The CDR3: CASSMGGTSGGFPIYEQYF. The CDR3 nucleotides are TGTGCCAGCAGCATGGGGGGGACTAGCGGGGGGTTCCCAATATACGAGCAGTACTTC. The whole variable domain, remainder taken from reference TRBV7-2 and TRBJ2-7, is GAGVSQSPSNKVTEKGKDVELRCDPISGHTALYWYRQSLGQGLEFLIYFQGNSAPDKSGLPSDRFSAERTGGSVSTLTIQRTQQEDSAVYLCASSMGGTSGGFPIYEQYFGPGTRLTVT.

V and J are TRBV6-1 and TRBJ1-6; D is unresolved. The CDR3 loop spans 15 amino acids. V lost 0 bases and J 8 bases, leaving 11 bases between the germline ends. CDR1 and CDR2 (germline): MNHNS, SASEGT. CDR3 DNA sequence: TGTGCCAGCAGTGAAGCAACCGGGGTGGATTCACCCCTCCACTTT. Translating gives CASSEATGVDSPLHF.

On this clone: No DNA is shown, since the ends of the CDR3 on it are uncertain; the CDR3 is the one TCRdb lists. The gene calls are TRBV5-1 and TRBJ1-4. The CDR3 totals 20 residues, both ends included. Germline-derived CDR1 and CDR2 are SGHRS and YFSETQ. CDR3 region: CASSLVRFGGGRTTNEKLFF.